The 30 T cell receptor beta chains in this list originate from one sample, sequenced in a study of blood T cells in healthy people across ages. Together with a sample-barcoded 5' primer, a J-beta primer mix was included in a second PCR lasting about 7 to 11 cycles. TCRdb re-analysed the 5' RACE reads in MiXCR, keeping a single row per CDR3 protein. The sample yields fewer than 1,000,000 distinct CDR3 sequences, under 55% seen once. The sample was blood. Every receptor here comes from a man aged 55 to 70 in good health.

This clonotype has only one observation. The chain is built from TRBV3-1 and TRBJ2-1; 7 bases fit TRBD1. The germline CDR1 and CDR2 sequences are LGHDT and YNNKEL (reference sequence). This CDR3 comprises 15 residues. Trimming removed 5 bases from V and 7 bases from J; junction bases left unmatched: 11. CDR3 sequence: CASSWQGGLWNEQFF. CDR3 DNA sequence: TGTGCCAGCAGCTGGCAAGGGGGCCTTTGGAATGAGCAGTTCTTC.

This chain connects TRBV7-6 to TRBJ1-6; D is ambiguous. This CDR3 region has 16 residues. CDR1 and CDR2 (germline): SGHVS, FNYEAQ. Trimming removed 0 bases from V and 8 bases from J, with 14 bases in between. CDR3 sequence reads: CASSLAAVSTDSPLHF. CDR3 DNA sequence: TGTGCCAGCAGCTTAGCGGCGGTCTCTACCGATTCACCCCTCCACTTT.

V and J are TRBV9 and TRBJ2-7; D is perhaps TRBD1 (6 bases). Germline-derived CDR1 and CDR2 are SGDLS and YYNGEE. The CDR3 is made up of 16 amino acids. V lost 6 bases to trimming and J lost 0 bases, with 19 bases between them. The CDR3 loop is CASNFSRDKDSYEQYF. CDR3 DNA: TGTGCCAGCAACTTCTCCCGGGACAAGGACTCCTACGAGCAGTACTTC.

The genes are TRBV20-1 and TRBJ2-5; D is perhaps TRBD2 (5 bases). TRBJ2-7 matches the DNA end more closely, so the J call is doubtful. Germline V gene data show CDR1 as DFQATT and CDR2 as SNEGSKA (reference sequence). The CDR3 extends over 15 amino acids. The CDR3 is CSASGPGIPAYEQYF. DNA for the CDR3: TGCAGTGCTAGTGGTCCGGGAATACCTGCCTACGAGCAGTACTTC.

This clonotype showed up just a few times. The V gene is TRBV6-5, the J gene TRBJ2-5; TRBD2 matches 9 bases. The end of the DNA fits TRBJ2-7 better, so the J call may be wrong. Germline CDR1 and CDR2: MNHEY and SVGAGI. The CDR3 extends over 15 amino acids. CDR3: CASSPRGLANGEQYF. As DNA, the CDR3 is TGTGCCAGCAGTCCCCGGGGACTAGCAAACGGCGAGCAGTACTTC.

This clonotype appeared a few times. A single base separates this from a much larger clone, so it may be a read error. The rearrangement links TRBV29-1 to TRBJ2-5; 8 bases map to TRBD2. The CDR3 length is 12 residues. Germline V gene data show CDR1 as SQVTM and CDR2 as ANQGSEA. Losses at the gene ends were 6 bases for V and 11 bases for J; bases not matched to a gene: 11. The CDR3 DNA reads TGCAGCGTCGCTAGCGGGCCGTACGGGCAGTACTTC. Translated: CSVASGPYGQYF.

This clonotype was seen ten or more times. The chain employs TRBV20-1 and TRBJ2-5, with D tentatively TRBD2 (6 bases). The V end was cut by 1 base, the J end by 5 bases, with 11 bases between. The CDR3 spans 13 residues. Germline CDR1 and CDR2: DFQATT and SNEGSKA (reference sequence). The CDR3 loop is CSARVGSGETQYF. DNA for the CDR3: TGCAGTGCTAGAGTTGGTAGCGGTGAGACCCAGTACTTC.

This clonotype showed up just a few times. This rearrangement joins TRBV5-1 to TRBJ1-2; D might be TRBD1 (5 bases). V was pared by 6 bases and J by 4 bases, with 13 bases between. CDR3 size: 13 residues. Germline V CDR1 and CDR2: SGHRS, YFSETQ. The CDR3 spells CASNSGSAYGYTF. CDR3 nucleotides: TGCGCCAGCAACTCAGGGTCCGCCTATGGCTACACCTTC.

About this clonotype: A much more abundant neighbour one base away suggests this may be a read error. The V and J genes are TRBV9 and TRBJ1-1; maybe TRBD1 (6 bases). The CDR3 totals 13 residues. Germline V gives CDR1 SGDLS, CDR2 YYNGEE. V dropped 1 base and J dropped 4 bases, with 8 bases sitting between them. The CDR3 DNA reads TGTGCCAGCAGCGTAAGAGGGGGCACTGAAGCTTTCTTT. This gives the protein CASSVRGGTEAFF.

This clonotype was counted between two and nine times. The rearrangement joins TRBV10-3 to TRBJ2-1; 7 nucleotides match TRBD2. The CDR3 is made up of 15 amino acids. Germline loops: CDR1 ENHRY, CDR2 SYGVKD. V lost 2 bases, J lost 8 bases, and 9 bases stayed unmatched. CDR3 in amino acids: CAISEGRLAVHEQFF. The CDR3, as DNA: TGTGCCATCAGTGAGGGCCGGCTAGCGGTACATGAGCAGTTCTTC.

The chain carries TRBV20-1 and TRBJ2-1, with no clear D. CDR3 length: 15 amino acids. From germline, CDR1 is DFQATT and CDR2 SNEGSKA (reference sequence). Deletions cut 3 bases from V and 3 bases from J, with 15 bases between. The CDR3 bases are TGCAGTGCTAGTGGCGGCGGTCTGGGCTACAATGAGCAGTTCTTC. Protein product: CSASGGGLGYNEQFF.

The chain employs TRBV7-9 and TRBJ1-2, with D maybe TRBD1 (5 bases). Germline lookup yields CDR1 SEHNR and CDR2 FQNEAQ (reference sequence). This CDR3 is built from 14 residues. The V end was cut by 3 bases, the J end by 4 bases, with 12 bases between. This chain's CDR3 is CASSFREGTYGYTF. The CDR3 DNA follows: TGTGCCAGCAGCTTCAGGGAGGGCACCTATGGCTACACCTTC.

This clonotype showed up many times. The rearrangement links TRBV29-1 to TRBJ1-5; D perhaps matches TRBD1 (5 bases). Per the germline V gene, CDR1 is SQVTM and CDR2 is ANQGSEA. V dropped 6 bases and J dropped 7 bases, with 22 bases sitting between them. The CDR3 extends over 15 amino acids. The CDR3 region has the DNA TGCAGCGTCAGCGAGAGCCATATCGAGGGGCAGCCCCAGCATTTT. Protein product: CSVSESHIEGQPQHF. Supplemented by reference TRBV29-1 and TRBJ1-5, the full variable domain reads SAVISQKPSRDICQRGTSLTIQCQVDSQVTMMFWYRQQPGQSLTLIATANQGSEATYESGFVIDKFPISRPNLTFSTLTVSNMSPEDSSIYLCSVSESHIEGQPQHFGDGTRLSIL.

The chain uses TRBV20-1 and TRBJ1-1, with D hard to call. Germline loops: CDR1 DFQATT, CDR2 SNEGSKA (reference sequence). The CDR3 sequence is 13 residues long. The V gene lost 1 base and the J gene lost 1 base, with 7 bases spanning the gap. This CDR3 is CSARGLANTEAFF. In DNA form, the CDR3 reads TGCAGTGCTAGAGGGCTGGCGAACACTGAAGCTTTCTTT.

This clonotype has more than one count but fewer than ten. The chain links TRBV15 to TRBJ2-1; possible D gene TRBD2, 6 bases. CDR1 LNHNV and CDR2 YYDKDF come from the germline V gene (reference sequence). The V end was cut by 1 base, the J end by 4 bases, with 11 bases between. The CDR3 has 15 residues. In DNA, the CDR3 is TGTGCCACCAGCAGAGCGCGGGGAGCATACAATGAGCAGTTCTTC. Protein sequence: CATSRARGAYNEQFF.

This clonotype was seen a handful of times. V usage is TRBV5-5 and J usage is TRBJ2-7; 12 bases map to TRBD2. CDR1 SGHKS and CDR2 YYEKEE come from the germline V gene (reference sequence). V lost 0 bases to trimming and J lost 1 base; unmatched junction nucleotides: 2. There are 16 residues in the CDR3. The CDR3 here is CASSLELAGGSYEQYF. CDR3 DNA: TGTGCCAGCAGCTTGGAACTAGCGGGGGGATCCTACGAGCAGTACTTC.

The rearrangement links TRBV10-2 to TRBJ1-6; 8 bases line up with TRBD1. The CDR3 has 14 amino acids. The ends lost 10 bases at V and 8 bases at J; junction bases unmatched: 10. Germline V gene sequence: CDR1 WSHSY, CDR2 SAAADI. In DNA form, the CDR3 reads TGCGCCACCCAAGACAGGGGTCCGCATTCACCCCTCCACTTT. Its protein product is CATQDRGPHSPLHF.

V usage is TRBV5-1 and J usage is TRBJ2-3; maybe TRBD2 (5 bases). CDR1 SGHRS and CDR2 YFSETQ come from the germline V gene. The V end lost 2 bases, the J end lost 0 bases, and 10 bases lay between the germline ends. This CDR3 comprises 15 residues. This CDR3 reads CASSFIGGSTDTQYF. The CDR3 coding sequence is TGCGCCAGCAGCTTTATTGGAGGTAGCACAGATACGCAGTATTTT.

The J gene is TRBJ2-1, the V gene TRBV6-5; D not resolved. The CDR3 is made up of 13 amino acids. Trimming left V 6 bases short and J 4 bases short, with 10 bases between. Germline CDR1 MNHEY, CDR2 SVGAGI. This CDR3 is CASRFTDYNEQFF. CDR3 in DNA: TGTGCCAGCAGATTCACAGATTACAATGAGCAGTTCTTC.

The chain employs TRBV24-1 and TRBJ2-3; TRBD1 matches at 7 bases. The CDR3 spans 15 residues. J lost 2 bases, V lost 2 bases, and 3 bases had no gene match. Germline CDR1 KGHDR, CDR2 SFDVKD. CDR3 in amino acids: CATSDSGQFTDTQYF. Written as DNA, the CDR3 is TGTGCCACCAGTGATTCGGGACAGTTCACAGATACGCAGTATTTT.

The rearrangement joins TRBV25-1 to TRBJ1-6; D may be TRBD1 (6 bases). The ends were cut back, 5 bases at V and 10 bases at J, with 12 bases in the middle. There are 13 residues in the CDR3. Germline V CDR1 and CDR2: MGHDK, SYGVNS. The CDR3 spells CASSPAGASPLHF. In nucleotides, the CDR3 is TGTGCCAGCAGTCCTGCAGGGGCATCACCCCTCCACTTT.

The chain joins TRBV6-2 or TRBV6-3 to TRBJ2-5, with unresolved D. The CDR3 is 14 residues long. Germline V lookup: CDR1 MNHEY, CDR2 SVGEGT. Trimming stripped 5 bases from V and 3 bases from J, with 13 bases between. CDR3 loop: CASSVMSIKETQYF. CDR3 DNA: TGTGCCAGCAGTGTAATGTCTATCAAAGAGACCCAGTACTTC.

The V gene is TRBV29-1, the J gene TRBJ1-5; no clear D gene. V shed 4 bases and J shed 0 bases, with 13 bases lying between them. The CDR3 totals 15 residues. Germline CDR1 and CDR2: SQVTM and ANQGSEA. CDR3: CSVVLVQPSNQPQHF. The CDR3, as DNA: TGCAGCGTTGTGCTCGTACAGCCTAGCAATCAGCCCCAGCATTTT. Combining the CDR3 with reference TRBV29-1 and TRBJ1-5 gives the whole variable domain SAVISQKPSRDICQRGTSLTIQCQVDSQVTMMFWYRQQPGQSLTLIATANQGSEATYESGFVIDKFPISRPNLTFSTLTVSNMSPEDSSIYLCSVVLVQPSNQPQHFGDGTRLSIL.

The rearrangement joins TRBV7-2 to TRBJ2-3; 8 bases align to TRBD1. J gave up 9 bases and V 1 base, and 12 bases lay outside the gene matches. The CDR3 consists of 16 residues. The germline CDR1 and CDR2 sequences are SGHTA and FQGNSA. The CDR3 DNA reads TGTGCCAGCAGCTTAGGACAGGGGACTCATACGGGGACGCAGTATTTT. Its translation is CASSLGQGTHTGTQYF.

This rearrangement joins TRBV20-1 to TRBJ2-5; a possible D gene is TRBD2 (5 bases). V shed 1 base and J shed 11 bases, with 20 bases lying between them. CDR1 is DFQATT, CDR2 SNEGSKA, per germline (reference sequence). The CDR3 has 14 residues. The CDR3 sequence is CSARVLASYNEQYF. In DNA form, the CDR3 reads TGCAGTGCTAGAGTTCTAGCCTCCTACAATGAGCAGTACTTC.

The rearrangement joins TRBV6-5 to TRBJ2-5; tentatively, D is TRBD2 (6 bases). V shed 1 base and J shed 9 bases, with 12 bases lying between them. The length of the CDR3 is 13 residues. Germline V gene lookup returns CDR1 MNHEY and CDR2 SVGAGI. CDR3: CASSYYTRRAQYF. The CDR3 nucleotides are TGTGCCAGCAGTTACTATACCCGGAGGGCCCAGTACTTC.

The chain has TRBV30 and TRBJ2-2; tentatively, D is TRBD1 (6 bases). The germline V gene has CDR1 GTSNPN and CDR2 SVGIG (reference sequence). The V gene lost 2 bases and the J gene lost 4 bases, with 11 bases spanning the gap. CDR3 length: 14 residues. CDR3 loop: CAWSPQGITGELFF. CDR3 nucleotides: TGTGCCTGGAGTCCCCAGGGGATCACCGGGGAGCTGTTTTTT. The full variable domain, its missing parts supplied by reference TRBV30 and TRBJ2-2, is SQTIHQWPATLVQPVGSPLSLECTVEGTSNPNLYWYRQAAGRGLQLLFYSVGIGQISSEVPQNLSASRPQDRQFILSSKKLLLSDSGFYLCAWSPQGITGELFFGEGSRLTVL.

This chain uses TRBV5-6 with TRBJ2-5; the D is unclear. V lost 0 bases, J lost 5 bases, and 23 bases lay in between. There are 18 residues in the CDR3. Germline V gene lookup returns CDR1 SGHDT and CDR2 YYEEEE. The CDR3 loop reads CASSLGVSWVRLRETQYF. The DNA of the CDR3 is TGTGCCAGCAGCTTGGGGGTGTCGTGGGTTCGACTCCGCGAGACCCAGTACTTC.

This clonotype was seen a handful of times. The chain recombines TRBV7-2 with TRBJ2-3; possibly TRBD2 for D (5 bases). V was clipped by 4 bases and J by 4 bases, with 15 bases between them. This CDR3 has 15 amino acids. Germline CDR1 SGHTA, CDR2 FQGNSA. The CDR3 loop is CASSSEWGVPDTQYF. The CDR3 coding sequence is TGTGCCAGCAGCTCTGAGTGGGGAGTCCCAGATACGCAGTATTTT.

This clonotype has only a few counts. The rearrangement uses TRBV12-3 or TRBV12-4 and TRBJ2-3; TRBD2 aligns across 8 bases. The CDR3 consists of 14 residues. V lost 6 bases to trimming and J lost 5 bases; unmatched junction nucleotides: 7. This CDR3 is CASSGGGVGDTQYF. Written as DNA, the CDR3 is TGTGCCAGCAGCGGGGGGGGGGTTGGAGATACGCAGTATTTT.